This is a list of T cell receptor beta chains from one sample in a study of graft-versus-host responses after intestinal transplantation. Sequencing used immunoSEQ multiplex PCR; TCRdb keeps in-frame clones, though not all of them. Of over 10,000 clones in the sample, 84% were seen once. The sample here was PBMCs, taken after intestinal transplantation. The receptors originated from a human patient who received an intestinal transplant, so some T cells may come from the graft donor. The CDR3 runs from the conserved cysteine through the conserved F or W. D genes are given only for firm matches. Size values are once, few and many counts, or a class for expanded clones, and some rows have none.

v_call	j_call	clone_size	d_call	cdr3_nt	cdr3_aa
TRBV9	TRBJ2-1	-	TRBD1	TGTGCCAGCAGCGCACCCAGGGACAGCACCTCCTCCAATGAGCAGTTCTTC	CASSAPRDSTSSNEQFF
TRBV9	TRBJ1-6	-	TRBD1	TGTGCCAGCAGCGGACAGGGTTATTCACCCCTCCACTTT	CASSGQGYSPLHF
TRBV7-9	TRBJ2-7	-	TRBD2	TGTGCCAGCAGCTTAGCACTAGCGGGATACGAGCAGTACTTC	CASSLALAGYEQYF
TRBV19	TRBJ2-2	once	-	TGTGCCGGGAGGTCGGGCGGGGAGCTGTTTTTT	CAGRSGGELFF
TRBV5-4	TRBJ1-2	-	-	TGTGCCAGCAGCCCCCGGCGGGTGGACTATGGCTACACCTTC	CASSPRRVDYGYTF
TRBV29-1	TRBJ2-1	-	-	TGCAGCGGTAACAGGGTCAGGTACAATGAGCAGTTCTTC	CSGNRVRYNEQFF
TRBV5-1	TRBJ2-7	-	TRBD1	TGCGCCAGCAGCCGGTCGGGACAGGGGGCGTTAGAGCAGTACTTC	CASSRSGQGALEQYF
TRBV4-2	TRBJ2-2	-	-	TGTGCCAGCAGCTTTCGCACCGGGGAGCTGTTTTTT	CASSFRTGELFF
TRBV19	TRBJ2-1	-	-	TGTGCCAGTAGTATCGAACAGAGAGACTACAATGAGCAGTTCTTC	CASSIEQRDYNEQFF
TRBV9	TRBJ2-1	-	TRBD2	TGTGCCAGCAGCGTAGGTAGCGGGAGGGGTAATGAGCAGTTCTTC	CASSVGSGRGNEQFF
TRBV6-5	TRBJ1-2	-	TRBD1	TGTGCCAGCAGTTGGGGGACAGGAGAACTTCAATATGGCTACACCTTC	CASSWGTGELQYGYTF
TRBV25-1	TRBJ2-1	-	TRBD2	TGTGCCAGCAGTGACCGTACGGGACTAGCGGGAGTGGGTGAGCAGTTCTTC	CASSDRTGLAGVGEQFF
TRBV28	TRBJ1-1	-	-	TGTGCCAGCAGTTTATTATACGTAGGGACCACTGAAGCTTTCTTT	CASSLLYVGTTEAFF
TRBV29-1	TRBJ1-1	-	-	TGCAGCGTCGCCGCCGGGCGTACTGAAGCTTTCTTT	CSVAAGRTEAFF
TRBV6-1	TRBJ1-1	-	-	TGTGCCAGCAGAGTCCAGGGGTACACTGAAGCTTTCTTT	CASRVQGYTEAFF
TRBV18	TRBJ1-5	-	-	TGTGCCAGCTCACCAACCTGGGGGAGGGATCAGCCCCAGCATTTT	CASSPTWGRDQPQHF
TRBV27	TRBJ2-1	-	-	TGTGCCAGCAGTCTTGAAGGCCGGGGTGGGCAGTTCTTC	CASSLEGRGGQFF
TRBV7-3	TRBJ1-1	once	TRBD1	TGTGCCAGCAGCTTGGGACAGATTATGAACACTGAAGCTTTCTTT	CASSLGQIMNTEAFF
TRBV9	TRBJ2-7	-	TRBD1	TGTGCCAGCAGCGCCTCGACAGGGGTAAAGTACGAGCAGTACTTC	CASSASTGVKYEQYF
TRBV7-2	TRBJ2-1	-	-	TGTGCCAGCAGCTTAGTGGCCGTAGCTCCTAACAATGAGCAGTTCTTC	CASSLVAVAPNNEQFF
TRBV18	TRBJ2-5	-	-	TGTGCCAGCTCACCCCGTGGCGGGGACCAAGAGACCCAGTACTTC	CASSPRGGDQETQYF
TRBV5-4	TRBJ2-7	-	TRBD2	TGTGCCAGCAGCTTGGGGCTAGCGGCCTCCTACGAGCAGTACTTC	CASSLGLAASYEQYF
TRBV7-9	TRBJ2-3	-	TRBD2	TGTGCCAGCAGCTTAGGGACTAGCGGGACTCAAGGGGATACGCAGTATTTT	CASSLGTSGTQGDTQYF
TRBV2	TRBJ1-5	few	-	TGTGCCAGCACTCCTGATGGACAGCCCAATCAGCCCCAGCATTTT	CASTPDGQPNQPQHF
TRBV6-5	TRBJ2-5	-	TRBD2	TGTGCCAGCAGTTACGAAGCGGGAGTAGAGACCCAGTACTTC	CASSYEAGVETQYF
TRBV6-1	TRBJ1-4	-	-	TGTGCCAGCAGGGGAGGGGGGGGAAAACTGTTTTTT	CASRGGGGKLFF
TRBV29-1	TRBJ1-1	few	-	TGCAGCGTTGAAGAGGCAGCGGTCAGCACTGAAGCTTTCTTT	CSVEEAAVSTEAFF
TRBV6-4	TRBJ2-2	-	-	TGTGCCAGCAGTGATCGGGAGAACACCGGGGAGCTGTTTTTT	CASSDRENTGELFF
TRBV6-5	TRBJ2-4	-	-	TGTGCCAGCTGCCCAGGGACGTGGGTCAAAAACATTCAGTACTTC	CASCPGTWVKNIQYF
TRBV6-6	TRBJ1-5	-	-	TGTGCCAGCAGTTCCAACGGCCCCCAGCATTTT	CASSSNGPQHF
TRBV6-5	TRBJ1-6	-	TRBD1	TGTGCCAGCAGTCAGGACAGGGATTCACCCCTCCACTTT	CASSQDRDSPLHF
TRBV28	TRBJ1-5	-	-	TGTGCCAGCAGTTTATTGGGCAATTATCAGCCCCAGCATTTT	CASSLLGNYQPQHF
TRBV28	TRBJ1-3	-	TRBD1	TGTGCCAGCTGCAACAGGGGCAACACCATATATTTT	CASCNRGNTIYF
TRBV5-1	TRBJ1-4	-	-	TGCGCCAGCAGCGCCCGGGCCGCAACTAATGAAAAACTGTTTTTT	CASSARAATNEKLFF
TRBV6-5	TRBJ1-1	-	TRBD1	TGTGCCAGCAGTGTAACAGGGGCAGGGCCTGAAGCTTTCTTT	CASSVTGAGPEAFF
TRBV10-1	TRBJ2-1	-	TRBD2	TGCGCCAGGATAGAGACGGGGGCTAGCGGGATGTACAATGAGCAGTTCTTC	CARIETGASGMYNEQFF
TRBV9	TRBJ1-3	-	-	TGTGCCAGCAGCGTAGGAGCAAACACCATATATTTT	CASSVGANTIYF
TRBV30	TRBJ2-1	-	TRBD2	TGTGCCTGGAGTGTATTTGGGACTACCGGTGGTAATGAGCAGTTCTTC	CAWSVFGTTGGNEQFF
TRBV11-2	TRBJ2-2	-	-	TGTGCCAGCAGCGTAAGGCTCGGGCTAGCCCCCGGGGAGCTGTTTTTT	CASSVRLGLAPGELFF
TRBV6-1	TRBJ2-7	-	-	TGTGCCAGCAGTGAACCGGGCAGGGGTTCCTACGAGCAGTACTTC	CASSEPGRGSYEQYF
TRBV2	TRBJ1-3	-	-	TGTGCCAGCCGCCGCACAAGCTCGGACACCATATATTTT	CASRRTSSDTIYF
TRBV27	TRBJ2-7	few	TRBD2	TGTGCCAGCAGTTTAAGGGCCCCTAGCGGGAGGGCCTTAGAGCAGTACTTC	CASSLRAPSGRALEQYF
TRBV19	TRBJ1-5	-	-	TGTGCCAGTAGTATGGCCCCGTTTAGCAATCAGCCCCAGCATTTT	CASSMAPFSNQPQHF
TRBV19	TRBJ1-2	-	-	TGTGCCAGTAGTATAGATCTGGTGACAGAAGGCTACACCTTC	CASSIDLVTEGYTF
TRBV6-6	TRBJ2-3	once	-	TGTGCCAGCAGTTATGTTGTAGGAGATACGCAGTATTTT	CASSYVVGDTQYF
TRBV4-1	TRBJ1-2	-	-	TGCGCCAGCAGCCGAGGGACACGGTCTGATGGCTACACCTTC	CASSRGTRSDGYTF
TRBV9	TRBJ2-1	-	TRBD1	TGTGCCAGCAGCGTAGGGGTAGGACAGGGGGCGGTTTGGGTTGAGCAGTTCTTC	CASSVGVGQGAVWVEQFF
TRBV7-9	TRBJ1-2	-	-	TGTGCCAGCAGCGGTCAGGGATCTGGCTATGGCTACACCTTC	CASSGQGSGYGYTF
TRBV29-1	TRBJ1-2	once	-	TGCAGCGTTGGGGGGGCCGTCGTGAGTTACACCTTC	CSVGGAVVSYTF
TRBV27	TRBJ2-3	once	TRBD2	TGTGCCAGCTCATGGGGGGGAAAAGATACGCAGTATTTT	CASSWGGKDTQYF
TRBV2	TRBJ2-5	-	TRBD1	TGTGCCATCCGGACAGGGGGAGAGACCCAGTACTTC	CAIRTGGETQYF
TRBV6-4	TRBJ2-1	-	TRBD2	TGTGCCAGCAGTCCTCTAGCGGGAACATACAATGAGCAGTTCTTC	CASSPLAGTYNEQFF
TRBV9	TRBJ1-1	-	-	TGTGCCAGCAGCCCCGGGGGGATAGCTGAAGCTTTCTTT	CASSPGGIAEAFF
TRBV11-3	TRBJ2-3	-	TRBD2	TGTGCCAGCAGCCTCCGGACTAGCGGGAGTCATACGCAGTATTTT	CASSLRTSGSHTQYF
TRBV5-1	TRBJ1-3	-	TRBD1	TGCGCCAGCAGCTCATTGACAGGGGCCTCTGGAAACACCATATATTTT	CASSSLTGASGNTIYF